The 14 T cell receptor beta chains below come from one sample, sequenced in a study of T cells in Graves' hyperthyroidism and ophthalmopathy. There were TCR beta CDR3 regions amplified from RNA transcripts. The HTBI primer set drove a first-round RT-PCR of the TCR CDR3. Each CDR3 protein gets one entry after TCRdb re-called the multiplex PCR reads with MiXCR. Of fewer than 650,000 distinct CDR3 sequences listed, around 43% are singletons. The sequencing input was peripheral blood or thyroid tissue (not recorded which). The receptors shown here come from an adult woman with Graves' disease, either hyperthyroidism or ophthalmopathy (not recorded which).

The genes are TRBV7-2 and TRBJ1-3; 7 nucleotides match TRBD1. This CDR3 region has 13 residues. V shed 4 bases and J 6 bases; nucleotides not matched to a gene: 3. The germline V gene has CDR1 SGHTA and CDR2 FQGNSA. CDR3 sequence (DNA): TGTGCCAGCAGCTCCGGGACAGCAAACACCATATATTTT. This encodes CASSSGTANTIYF.

The chain is built from TRBV7-8 and TRBJ1-6, with a tentative D call TRBD1 (6 bases). With 6 bases removed from V and 2 bases from J, the gap between germline ends came to 14 bases. There are 16 residues in the CDR3. Germline lookup yields CDR1 SGHVS and CDR2 FQNEAQ. CDR3: CASSPTGGAYNSPLHF. The CDR3 nucleotides are TGTGCCAGCAGTCCGACAGGCGGGGCCTATAATTCACCCCTCCACTTT.

V and J are TRBV10-3 and TRBJ2-7, with TRBD2 identical over 8 bases. The V segment lost 4 bases and the J segment 7 bases; nucleotides outside the gene matches: 9. The CDR3 loop spans 14 amino acids. CDR1 is ENHRY, CDR2 SYGVKD, per germline. Here the CDR3 DNA reads TGTGCCATCAGTGCGACTAGCGAGGTGGGGGAGCAGTACTTC. It specifies CAISATSEVGEQYF.

This clonotype showed up just a few times. The gene calls are TRBV2 and TRBJ2-5; TRBD2 aligns across 9 bases. V dropped 7 bases and J dropped 1; count of bases not matched to a gene: 7. The CDR3 has 15 residues. CDR1 SNHLY and CDR2 FYNNEI come from the germline V gene. As DNA, the CDR3 is TGTGCCAGCAAGGGACTAGCAGGAGCCCAAGAGACCCAGTACTTC. Amino acid sequence: CASKGLAGAQETQYF.

In this sample, this clonotype turned up once. The J gene is TRBJ2-2, the V gene TRBV20-1; 8 bases are shared with TRBD2. Trimming removed 2 bases from V and 1 base from J; junction bases left unmatched: 0. The CDR3 contains 14 residues. Germline CDR1 reads DFQATT; CDR2 reads SNEGSKA (reference sequence). The CDR3 nucleotides are TGCAGTGCTAGAAGCGGGGGGAACACCGGGGAGCTGTTTTTT. Translating it yields CSARSGGNTGELFF.

This clonotype has a count of ten or more. The J gene is TRBJ1-5, the V gene TRBV5-1, with 10 bases that match TRBD1. From germline, CDR1 is SGHRS and CDR2 YFSETQ. V shed 4 bases and J 5 bases; nucleotides not matched to a gene: 3. This CDR3 spans 14 amino acids. DNA for the CDR3: TGCGCCAGCAGCATAGGGACAGGGGATCAGCCCCAGCATTTT. Amino acids: CASSIGTGDQPQHF.

J is TRBJ2-5 and V is TRBV29-1; 7 bases align to TRBD2. Germline CDR1 is SQVTM and CDR2 is ANQGSEA. The CDR3 length is 11 residues. The trim removed 3 bases at V and 7 bases at J, leaving 2 bases unmatched. CDR3 nucleotides: TGCAGCGTTGACCCGGGAGGGACCCAGTACTTC. This translates into CSVDPGGTQYF.

This clonotype was picked up one time. The genes are TRBV20-1 and TRBJ1-2; tentatively, D is TRBD1 (5 bases). Trimming removed 6 bases from V and 2 bases from J, with 7 bases in between. The CDR3 consists of 11 residues. CDR1 and CDR2 (germline): DFQATT, SNEGSKA (reference sequence). The CDR3 sequence: CSARQNYGYTF. The CDR3 nucleotides read TGCAGTGCACGACAGAACTATGGCTACACCTTC.

The chain joins TRBV7-9 to TRBJ2-1; 9 bases map to TRBD2. CDR1 is SEHNR and CDR2 is FQNEAQ in the germline V gene (reference sequence). The CDR3 has 15 amino acids. Trimming took 1 base from V and 8 from J; bases not matched to a gene: 6. The CDR3 loop reads CASSLGGGRGDEQFF. The CDR3 region has the DNA TGTGCCAGCAGCTTAGGGGGCGGGAGGGGGGATGAGCAGTTCTTC.

This clonotype was seen more than once but under ten times. The chain is built from TRBV3-1 and TRBJ1-2, with a possible D match to TRBD1 (5 bases). Per germline, CDR1 LGHDT and CDR2 YNNKEL (reference sequence). The CDR3 covers 14 residues. V dropped 0 bases and J dropped 7 bases, with 12 bases sitting between them. CDR3 nucleotide sequence: TGTGCCAGCAGCCAAGAAAAGGGACGGGGTGGCTACACCTTC. Residues: CASSQEKGRGGYTF. Full variable domain (remainder filled in from reference TRBV3-1 and TRBJ1-2): DTAVSQTPKYLVTQMGNDKSIKCEQNLGHDTMYWYKQDSKKFLKIMFSYNNKELIINETVPNRFSPKSPDKAHLNLHINSLELGDSAVYFCASSQEKGRGGYTFGSGTRLTVV.

This clonotype was counted ten times or more. This chain uses TRBV11-2 with TRBJ2-5; the match to TRBD1 covers 12 bases. CDR3 size: 16 residues. CDR1 is SGHAT and CDR2 is FQNNGV in the germline V gene. Trimming cost V 5 bases and J 7 bases; bases outside gene matches: 11. The CDR3 sequence is CASSQSGQGAVRTQYF. CDR3 nucleotides: TGTGCCAGCAGCCAATCGGGACAGGGGGCAGTGAGGACCCAGTACTTC.

This chain connects TRBV29-1 to TRBJ2-5; 9 positions match TRBD2. Unmatched junction bases numbered 8, after V lost 7 bases and J lost 5 bases. The CDR3 is made up of 13 amino acids. Looked up from germline, CDR1 is SQVTM and CDR2 is ANQGSEA. CDR3 in DNA: TGCAGCGGCCGAGCGGGGGGTTCCGAGACCCAGTACTTC. It yields the protein CSGRAGGSETQYF.

V gene TRBV20-1 combines with J gene TRBJ2-7; D uncertain. The germline V gene encodes CDR1 DFQATT and CDR2 SNEGSKA (reference sequence). This CDR3 spans 12 amino acids. Trimming removed 3 bases at V and 5 bases at J, with 11 bases between. The CDR3 is CSARPGSDEQYF. Here the CDR3 DNA reads TGCAGTGCTAGGCCCGGTTCGGACGAGCAGTACTTC.

The chain combines TRBV11-2 with TRBJ1-6, with no clear D. Germline assignment: CDR1 SGHAT and CDR2 FQNNGV. This CDR3 comprises 15 residues. The germline V and J ends were trimmed by 5 bases and 10 bases, with 18 bases remaining between them. CDR3 DNA sequence: TGTGCCAGCAGCGTGAGTGGAGGGATAGGCTCACCCCTCCACTTT. Amino acid sequence: CASSVSGGIGSPLHF.